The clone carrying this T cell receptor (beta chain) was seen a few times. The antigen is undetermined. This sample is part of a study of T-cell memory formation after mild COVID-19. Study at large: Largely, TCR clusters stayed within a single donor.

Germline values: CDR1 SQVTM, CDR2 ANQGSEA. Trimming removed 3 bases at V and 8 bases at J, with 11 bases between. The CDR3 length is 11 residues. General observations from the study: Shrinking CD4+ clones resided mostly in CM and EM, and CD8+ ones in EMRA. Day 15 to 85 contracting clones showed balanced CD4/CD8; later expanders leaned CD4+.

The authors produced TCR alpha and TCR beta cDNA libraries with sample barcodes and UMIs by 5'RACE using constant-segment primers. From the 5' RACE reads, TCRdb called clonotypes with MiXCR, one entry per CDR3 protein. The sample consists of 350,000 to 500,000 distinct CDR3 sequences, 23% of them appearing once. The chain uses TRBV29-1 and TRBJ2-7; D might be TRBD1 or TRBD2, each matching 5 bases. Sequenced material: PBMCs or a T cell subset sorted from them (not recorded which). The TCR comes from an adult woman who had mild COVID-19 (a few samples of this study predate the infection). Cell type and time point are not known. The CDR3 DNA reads TGCAGCGTTGACAAAACGGGACAGCAGTACTTC. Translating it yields CSVDKTGQQYF.